The clone carrying this T cell receptor (beta chain) was counted at least ten times. Its antigen is not identified. TCRdb re-called the RT-PCR reads through MiXCR, storing one row per CDR3 protein. The table records under 550,000 distinct CDR3 sequences, about 7.6% of them present only once. The source of the sample is a study of response to subunit inactivated influenza vaccine. Study observations and caveats: The authors proposed limited new T cell recruitment per seasonal influenza vaccination.

Here the sequenced sample was PBMCs from blood, taken less than 30 months after vaccination. This clonotype was sampled from a man aged 50 to 75 who received an inactivated influenza vaccine.

This CDR3 is CASRPQNSNTEAFF. CDR3 in DNA: TGTGCCAGCAGGCCACAGAATTCTAACACTGAAGCTTTCTTT. J is TRBJ1-1 and V is TRBV2; D is uncertain. The CDR3 runs 14 residues. Germline CDR1 SNHLY, CDR2 FYNNEI. The V and J ends lost 6 bases and 2 bases respectively, with 13 bases between them.